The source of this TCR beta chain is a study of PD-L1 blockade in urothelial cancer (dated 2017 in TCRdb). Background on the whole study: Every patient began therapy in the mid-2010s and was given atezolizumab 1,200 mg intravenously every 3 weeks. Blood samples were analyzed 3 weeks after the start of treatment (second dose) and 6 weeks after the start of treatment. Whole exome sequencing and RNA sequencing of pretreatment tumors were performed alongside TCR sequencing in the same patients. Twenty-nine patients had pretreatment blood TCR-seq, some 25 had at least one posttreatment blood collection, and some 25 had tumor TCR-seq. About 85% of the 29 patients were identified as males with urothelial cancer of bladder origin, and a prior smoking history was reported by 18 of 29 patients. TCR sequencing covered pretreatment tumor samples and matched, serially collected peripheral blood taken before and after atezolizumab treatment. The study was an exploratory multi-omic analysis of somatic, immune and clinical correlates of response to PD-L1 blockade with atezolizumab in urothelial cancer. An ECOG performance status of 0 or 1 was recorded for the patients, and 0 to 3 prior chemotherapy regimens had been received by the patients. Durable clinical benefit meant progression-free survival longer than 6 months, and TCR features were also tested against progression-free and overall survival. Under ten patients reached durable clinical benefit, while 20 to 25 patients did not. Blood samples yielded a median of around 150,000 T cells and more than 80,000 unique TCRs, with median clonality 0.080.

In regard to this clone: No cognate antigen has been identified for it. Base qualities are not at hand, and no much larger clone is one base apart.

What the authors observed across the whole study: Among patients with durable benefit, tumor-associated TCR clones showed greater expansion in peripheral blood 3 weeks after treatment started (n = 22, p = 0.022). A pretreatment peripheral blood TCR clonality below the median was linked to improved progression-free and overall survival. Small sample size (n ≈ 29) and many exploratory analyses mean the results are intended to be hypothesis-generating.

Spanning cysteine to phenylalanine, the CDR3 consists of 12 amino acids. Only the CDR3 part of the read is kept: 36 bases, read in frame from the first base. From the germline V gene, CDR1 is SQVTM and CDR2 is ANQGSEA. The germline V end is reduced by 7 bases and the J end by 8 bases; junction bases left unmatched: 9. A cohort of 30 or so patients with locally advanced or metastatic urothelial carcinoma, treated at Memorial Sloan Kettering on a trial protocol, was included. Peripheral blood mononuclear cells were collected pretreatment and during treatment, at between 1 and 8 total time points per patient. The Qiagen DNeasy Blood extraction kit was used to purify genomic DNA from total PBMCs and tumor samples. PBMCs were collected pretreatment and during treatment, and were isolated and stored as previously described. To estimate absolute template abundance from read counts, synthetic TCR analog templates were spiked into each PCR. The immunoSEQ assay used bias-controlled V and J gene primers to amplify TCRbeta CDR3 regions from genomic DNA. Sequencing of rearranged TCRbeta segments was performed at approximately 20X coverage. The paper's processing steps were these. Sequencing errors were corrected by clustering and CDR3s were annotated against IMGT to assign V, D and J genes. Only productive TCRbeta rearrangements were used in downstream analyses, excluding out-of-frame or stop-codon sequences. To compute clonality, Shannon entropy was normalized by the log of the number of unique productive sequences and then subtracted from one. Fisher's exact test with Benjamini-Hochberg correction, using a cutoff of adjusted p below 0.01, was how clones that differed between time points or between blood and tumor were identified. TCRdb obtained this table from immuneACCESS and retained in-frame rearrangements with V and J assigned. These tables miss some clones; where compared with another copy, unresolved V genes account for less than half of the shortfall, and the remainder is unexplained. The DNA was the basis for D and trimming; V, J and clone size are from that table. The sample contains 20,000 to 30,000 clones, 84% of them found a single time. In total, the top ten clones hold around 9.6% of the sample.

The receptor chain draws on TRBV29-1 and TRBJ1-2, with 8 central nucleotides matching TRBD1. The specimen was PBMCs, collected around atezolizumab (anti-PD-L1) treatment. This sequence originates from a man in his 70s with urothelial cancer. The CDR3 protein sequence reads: CSALTGARGYTF. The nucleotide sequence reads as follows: TGCAGCGCTCTGACAGGGGCGCGCGGCTACACCTTC.